The 27 T cell receptor beta chains below were found in one sample sequenced in a study of Ad26.COV2.S vaccination and SARS-CoV-2 variants. This table comes from immunoSEQ multiplex PCR, and its TCRdb copy is limited to in-frame clones, with some not included. The data hold roughly 450,000 clones, with around 90% observed a single time. Treatment defined: roughly 20 received Ad26.COV2.S at low or high dose, single or two shots; 5 received placebo; per-sample allocation not given. Vaccine and placebo recipients were sampled on day 63 after the first injection. Sequencing used peripheral blood, obtained in a trial of Ad26.COV2.S vaccine versus placebo. Every receptor here comes from a person between 18 and 60 years old who received the Ad26.COV2.S COVID-19 vaccine or a placebo.

This rearrangement joins TRBV7-2 to TRBJ2-2; D gene uncertain. Germline lookup yields CDR1 SGHTA and CDR2 FQGNSA. V lost 6 bases and J 0 bases, leaving 5 bases between the germline ends. This CDR3 is 13 amino acids long. Here the CDR3 DNA reads TGTGCCAGCAGGCCTCCGAACACCGGGGAGCTGTTTTTT. Protein: CASRPPNTGELFF.

The rearrangement joins TRBV9 to TRBJ1-4; no definite D call. Looked up from germline, CDR1 is SGDLS and CDR2 is YYNGEE. The CDR3 contains 14 residues. V gave up 0 bases and J gave up 6 bases, with 9 bases separating them. As DNA, the CDR3 is TGTGCCAGCAGCGTAGAACCGACCCATGAAAAACTGTTTTTT. Translation: CASSVEPTHEKLFF.

The chain employs TRBV10-1 and TRBJ2-1; 10 bases are shared with TRBD2. Trimming cost V 6 bases and J 7 bases; bases outside gene matches: 6. Germline CDR1 WNHNN, CDR2 SYGVQD (reference sequence). This CDR3 has 14 amino acids. CDR3 coding DNA: TGCGCCAGCAGCCCCGGGACTAGCGTAAATGAGCAGTTCTTC. It codes for CASSPGTSVNEQFF.

V and J are TRBV18 and TRBJ2-7; a weak D match, TRBD1 (5 bases). Germline CDR1 is KGHSH and CDR2 is LQKENI. This CDR3 has 14 amino acids. Trimming pared 3 bases from V and 5 bases from J, leaving 14 bases between. CDR3 sequence reads: CASSPARAAHEQYF. CDR3 bases: TGTGCCAGCTCACCCGCCAGGGCGGCTCACGAGCAGTACTTC.

V is TRBV5-1 and J is TRBJ2-7, with D possibly called TRBD1 or TRBD2 (5 bases each). The germline V gene has CDR1 SGHRS and CDR2 YFSETQ. CDR3 length: 14 amino acids. Trimming stripped 3 bases from V and 2 bases from J, with 12 bases between. CDR3 residues: CASSYRDPTYEQYF. CDR3 bases: TGCGCCAGCAGCTACCGGGACCCCACCTACGAGCAGTACTTC.

The rearrangement joins TRBV6-1 to TRBJ2-7; 7 bases agree with TRBD1. Trimming cost V 2 bases and J 5 bases; bases outside gene matches: 3. The CDR3 runs 13 residues. Germline CDR1 reads MNHNS; CDR2 reads SASEGT. As DNA, the CDR3 is TGTGCCAGCAGTGAATGGGACAGCCACGAGCAGTACTTC. Translating it yields CASSEWDSHEQYF.

Written as DNA, the CDR3 is TGTGCCAGCAAACCGGGGGCGGGGGGCTACGAGCAGTACTTC. This codes for CASKPGAGGYEQYF. The chain uses TRBV27 and TRBJ2-7; 8 bases align to TRBD2. V shed 7 bases, J shed 3 bases, and the junction held 8 bases outside the gene matches. Germline CDR1 is MNHEY and CDR2 is SMNVEV (reference sequence). The CDR3 covers 14 residues.

This clone was observed once. V is TRBV28 and J is TRBJ1-4; no reliable D call. CDR1 is MDHEN and CDR2 is SYDVKM in the germline V gene. CDR3 length: 15 residues. Trimming removed 5 bases from V and 6 bases from J, with 16 bases in between. The CDR3 DNA sequence: TGTGCCAGCAGTCCCCAGGAGGAGGGCGATGAAAAACTGTTTTTT. This sequence encodes CASSPQEEGDEKLFF.

The V call is TRBV28, the J call TRBJ1-5, with a tentative D call TRBD1 (5 bases). This CDR3 comprises 12 residues. V was trimmed by 6 bases and J by 6 bases, leaving 9 bases between them. Germline V lookup: CDR1 MDHEN, CDR2 SYDVKM. The CDR3: CASRMTAQPQHF. CDR3 coding DNA: TGTGCCAGCAGGATGACAGCTCAGCCCCAGCATTTT.

The chain couples TRBV30 to TRBJ2-2; no clear D gene. This CDR3 has 11 amino acids. Trimming took 8 bases from V and 1 from J, leaving 5 bases between them. Germline V gene lookup returns CDR1 GTSNPN and CDR2 SVGIG (reference sequence). The DNA for the CDR3 is TGTGCCCTCATGAACACCGGGGAGCTGTTTTTT. Translated: CALMNTGELFF. Together with reference TRBV30 and TRBJ2-2, the CDR3 gives the full variable domain: SQTIHQWPATLVQPVGSPLSLECTVEGTSNPNLYWYRQAAGRGLQLLFYSVGIGQISSEVPQNLSASRPQDRQFILSSKKLLLSDSGFYLCALMNTGELFFGEGSRLTVL.

V and J are TRBV7-8 and TRBJ2-5; D not resolved. From germline, CDR1 is SGHVS and CDR2 FQNEAQ. The ends were cut back, 1 base at V and 5 bases at J, with 8 bases in the middle. This CDR3 contains 13 residues. Here the CDR3 DNA reads TGTGCCAGCAGCTTAGAGGTTTGGGAGACCCAGTACTTC. Its protein is CASSLEVWETQYF.

This chain's CDR3 is CASSDPGAANYGYTF. CDR3 sequence (DNA): TGTGCCAGCAGTGATCCAGGGGCGGCTAACTATGGCTACACCTTC. This chain joins TRBV2 and TRBJ1-2; D might be TRBD1 (6 bases). Trimming removed 3 bases at V and 0 bases at J, with 11 bases between. The CDR3 is made up of 15 amino acids. CDR1 and CDR2 from the germline V gene are SNHLY and FYNNEI. The variable domain in full, completed from reference TRBV2 and TRBJ1-2, reads EPEVTQTPSHQVTQMGQEVILRCVPISNHLYFYWYRQILGQKVEFLVSFYNNEISEKSEIFDDQFSVERPDGSNFTLKIRSTKLEDSAMYFCASSDPGAANYGYTFGSGTRLTVV.

J is TRBJ2-7 and V is TRBV11-2, with 10 bases aligning to TRBD2. The germline V gene encodes CDR1 SGHAT and CDR2 FQNNGV. CDR3 length equals 15 residues. The V gene end was trimmed by 6 bases and the J gene end by 2 bases; junction bases not matched to a gene: 7. CDR3 bases: TGTGCCAGCAGACCACTAGCGGGGACCGCCTACGAGCAGTACTTC. Its protein is CASRPLAGTAYEQYF.

V is TRBV6-5 and J is TRBJ2-1; the D call may be TRBD1 or TRBD2 (5 bases each). V shed 6 bases and J shed 4 bases, with 13 bases lying between them. The CDR3 sequence is 14 residues long. The V gene's germline CDR1 is MNHEY and CDR2 SVGAGI. CDR3 sequence reads: CASRTGTEYNEQFF. The DNA for the CDR3 is TGTGCCAGCAGAACCGGGACGGAGTACAATGAGCAGTTCTTC.

The chain carries TRBV7-9 and TRBJ2-7; D could derive from TRBD1 or TRBD2 (5 bases each). Germline-derived CDR1 and CDR2 are SEHNR and FQNEAQ (reference sequence). The CDR3 spans 13 residues. With 5 bases removed from V and 2 bases from J, the gap between germline ends came to 10 bases. CDR3 nucleotide sequence: TGTGCCAGCAGCCGGGACCGCCCCTACGAGCAGTACTTC. This encodes CASSRDRPYEQYF. Full variable domain (outside the CDR3, taken from reference TRBV7-9 and TRBJ2-7): DTGVSQNPRHKITKRGQNVTFRCDPISEHNRLYWYRQTLGQGPEFLTYFQNEAQLEKSRLLSDRFSAERPKGSFSTLEIQRTEQGDSAMYLCASSRDRPYEQYFGPGTRLTVT.

This clone was recorded once. This chain connects TRBV7-9 to TRBJ2-1, with 9 bases aligning to TRBD1. The V and J ends lost 5 bases and 8 bases, in that order; junction bases with no gene match: 10. Germline CDR1 and CDR2: SEHNR and FQNEAQ (reference sequence). The CDR3 sequence is 15 residues long. The CDR3 sequence: CASSQPGQGIYEQFF. CDR3 nucleotides: TGTGCCAGCAGCCAACCGGGACAGGGTATCTATGAGCAGTTCTTC.

This clone was observed a single time. The chain's CDR3 is CASSLAGVWETQYF. CDR3 DNA sequence: TGTGCCAGCAGCTTAGCCGGGGTTTGGGAGACCCAGTACTTC. The chain joins TRBV7-8 to TRBJ2-5, with D perhaps matching TRBD2 (5 bases). The CDR3 contains 14 residues. V was trimmed by 0 bases and J by 5 bases, leaving 10 bases between them. Germline values: CDR1 SGHVS, CDR2 FQNEAQ.

V is TRBV19 and J is TRBJ1-1, with 7 bases matching TRBD1. The germline gives CDR1 LNHDA, CDR2 SQIVND (reference sequence). The trim removed 3 bases at V and 7 bases at J, leaving 5 bases unmatched. The CDR3 is made up of 13 amino acids. The CDR3 here is CASSIRTGVEAFF. Here the CDR3 DNA reads TGTGCCAGTAGTATTCGGACAGGAGTTGAAGCTTTCTTT.

This clone was observed once. The gene calls are TRBV9 and TRBJ2-3; TRBD2 aligns across 9 bases. The CDR3 extends over 16 amino acids. V shed 0 bases and J 1 base; nucleotides not matched to a gene: 3. CDR1 is SGDLS and CDR2 is YYNGEE in the germline V gene. This CDR3 is CASSVAPSGGTDTQYF. The CDR3 bases are TGTGCCAGCAGCGTAGCCCCTAGCGGGGGCACAGATACGCAGTATTTT.

The gene calls are TRBV7-2 and TRBJ2-7; 10 positions agree with TRBD1. This CDR3 spans 17 amino acids. Germline-derived CDR1 and CDR2 are SGHTA and FQGNSA. Trimming cost V 5 bases and J 5 bases; bases outside gene matches: 15. The CDR3 nucleotides read TGTGCCAGCAGCCCAGCGAGAAGGACAGGGGGTAGCGACGAGCAGTACTTC. It encodes CASSPARRTGGSDEQYF.

V usage is TRBV9 and J usage is TRBJ2-7; 10 bases are shared with TRBD1. The germline gives CDR1 SGDLS, CDR2 YYNGEE. CDR3 length: 14 amino acids. Trimming removed 3 bases from V and 7 bases from J; junction bases left unmatched: 7. CDR3 sequence reads: CASSATGGHREQYF. The DNA of the CDR3 is TGTGCCAGCAGCGCGACAGGGGGCCACCGTGAGCAGTACTTC. Full variable domain (missing parts from reference TRBV9 and TRBJ2-7): DSGVTQTPKHLITATGQRVTLRCSPRSGDLSVYWYQQSLDQGLQFLIQYYNGEERAKGNILERFSAQQFPDLHSELNLSSLELGDSALYFCASSATGGHREQYFGPGTRLTVT.

This chain links TRBV7-9 with TRBJ2-1; 12 nucleotides match TRBD2. The CDR3 consists of 19 residues. The germline V gene encodes CDR1 SEHNR and CDR2 FQNEAQ (reference sequence). J gave up 0 bases and V 2 bases, and 8 bases lay outside the gene matches. Written as DNA, the CDR3 is TGTGCCAGCAGCTTACCTAGCGGGAGGGAAGGTCCCTCCTACAATGAGCAGTTCTTC. It codes for CASSLPSGREGPSYNEQFF. Together with reference TRBV7-9 and TRBJ2-1, the CDR3 gives the full variable domain: DTGVSQNPRHKITKRGQNVTFRCDPISEHNRLYWYRQTLGQGPEFLTYFQNEAQLEKSRLLSDRFSAERPKGSFSTLEIQRTEQGDSAMYLCASSLPSGREGPSYNEQFFGPGTRLTVL.

This clone was seen once. The chain carries TRBV14 and TRBJ2-7; 12 bases line up with TRBD2. Germline CDR1 is SGHDN and CDR2 is FVKESK. This CDR3 contains 14 residues. Trimming took 1 base from V and 7 from J; bases not matched to a gene: 2. The CDR3 is CASSQGGLAGEQYF. The CDR3 region has the DNA TGTGCCAGCAGCCAAGGAGGACTAGCGGGAGAGCAGTACTTC.

The chain recombines TRBV7-6 with TRBJ2-2, with TRBD1 identical over 10 bases. Germline loops: CDR1 SGHVS, CDR2 FNYEAQ. This CDR3 has 16 residues. V lost 2 bases, J lost 5 bases, and 5 bases stayed unmatched. CDR3 DNA sequence: TGTGCCAGCAGCTTACGGGGACAGGGGTATACCGGGGAGCTGTTTTTT. Its translation is CASSLRGQGYTGELFF.

The V and J genes are TRBV4-1 and TRBJ2-5, with a weak D call TRBD2 (5 bases). CDR3 length: 14 amino acids. Trimming shortened V by 2 bases and J by 3 bases, and 10 bases separated the two germline ends. The germline CDR1 and CDR2 sequences are MGHRA and YSYEKL. CDR3 nucleotide sequence: TGCGCCAGCAGCCAAAGGGAGATCGAAGAGACCCAGTACTTC. This gives the protein CASSQREIEETQYF.

The chain joins TRBV7-9 to TRBJ2-1; TRBD1 matches at 9 bases. The CDR3 consists of 14 residues. CDR1 is SEHNR, CDR2 FQNEAQ, per germline (reference sequence). V shed 4 bases, J shed 7 bases, and the junction held 5 bases outside the gene matches. The CDR3 here is CASSSGQGFNEQFF. DNA of the CDR3: TGTGCCAGCAGCTCGGGACAGGGATTTAATGAGCAGTTCTTC.

The J gene is TRBJ2-5, the V gene TRBV2, with D possibly TRBD1 on 6 matching bases. Trimming took off 8 bases at V and 4 bases at J, with 14 bases between the two ends. The CDR3 is 13 residues long. Germline values: CDR1 SNHLY, CDR2 FYNNEI. The CDR3 DNA sequence: TGTGCCAGCCACAGGGAAGCTGGAGAGACCCAGTACTTC. Translation: CASHREAGETQYF.